Following are 32 T cell receptor beta chains from one sample sequenced in a study of blood T cell repertoires in COVID-19. TCRdb's copy holds only in-frame clones and misses some; the assay was immunoSEQ multiplex PCR. The table records around 130,000 clones, just under 90% of them present only once. Sequenced: peripheral blood. The origin of the receptors is a woman aged 50 to 65 with acute or convalescent COVID-19.

The V and J genes are TRBV7-9 and TRBJ2-3, with 11 nucleotides matching TRBD2. Looked up from germline, CDR1 is SEHNR and CDR2 is FQNEAQ (reference sequence). The CDR3 length is 15 residues. The V segment lost 8 bases and the J segment 3 bases; nucleotides outside the gene matches: 7. Written as DNA, the CDR3 is TGTGCCAGCCTAACTACTAGCGGGGGTACAGATACGCAGTATTTT. It codes for CASLTTSGGTDTQYF.

This clone appeared once. The J gene is TRBJ1-4, the V gene TRBV30; D remains unclear. The V end lost 3 bases, the J end lost 4 bases, and 9 bases lay between the germline ends. Per germline, CDR1 GTSNPN and CDR2 SVGIG (reference sequence). The CDR3 loop spans 13 amino acids. The CDR3 DNA reads TGTGCCTGGAGGGGCGTCAATAATGAAAAACTGTTTTTT. Its translation: CAWRGVNNEKLFF.

The CDR3 sequence is CASSYPGNYGYTF. The CDR3 bases are TGTGCCAGCAGTTATCCAGGGAACTATGGCTACACCTTC. The chain has TRBV6-1 and TRBJ1-2; D is perhaps TRBD1 (5 bases). Between the trimmed V and J ends, which lost 5 bases and 2 bases, there was a span of 9 bases. The CDR3 is 13 amino acids. Germline CDR1 is MNHNS and CDR2 is SASEGT.

V gene TRBV4-1 combines with J gene TRBJ2-1; 16 positions match TRBD2. With 0 bases clipped from V and 7 bases from J, the junction kept 9 bases outside the gene matches. Germline loops: CDR1 MGHRA, CDR2 YSYEKL. The CDR3 covers 19 residues. CDR3 amino acids: CASSQDLPGLAGGRNEQFF. CDR3 DNA: TGCGCCAGCAGCCAAGATCTCCCGGGACTAGCGGGGGGGCGAAATGAGCAGTTCTTC.

This clone was detected only a few times. The CDR3 here is CASRLASSYEQYF. Here the CDR3 DNA reads TGCGCCAGCAGACTAGCGAGCTCCTACGAGCAGTACTTC. V usage is TRBV4-3 and J usage is TRBJ2-7; TRBD2 aligns across 7 bases. The CDR3 has 13 amino acids. Germline CDR1 reads LGHNA; CDR2 reads YSLEER. Unmatched junction bases numbered 2, after V lost 6 bases and J lost 0 bases.

V gene TRBV19 combines with J gene TRBJ1-5; TRBD1 agrees at 7 bases. The V segment lost 1 base and the J segment 1 base; nucleotides outside the gene matches: 4. The germline V gene has CDR1 LNHDA and CDR2 SQIVND (reference sequence). The CDR3 loop spans 16 amino acids. CDR3 DNA sequence: TGTGCCAGTAGTATAGGAGGGGGCCGCAGCAATCAGCCCCAGCATTTT. Translating it yields CASSIGGGRSNQPQHF.

V and J are TRBV20-1 and TRBJ1-2, with no clear D. The CDR3 spans 13 residues. Germline V gene data show CDR1 as DFQATT and CDR2 as SNEGSKA (reference sequence). The V and J ends lost 3 bases and 1 base respectively, with 9 bases between them. CDR3 in amino acids: CSASFRGNYGYTF. The CDR3 coding sequence is TGCAGTGCTAGTTTTCGGGGTAACTATGGCTACACCTTC.

The chain is built from TRBV5-1 and TRBJ1-1; possible D gene TRBD1, 6 bases. The CDR3 totals 18 residues. From germline, CDR1 is SGHRS and CDR2 YFSETQ. Trimming shortened V by 3 bases and J by 1 base, and 22 bases separated the two germline ends. In DNA, the CDR3 is TGCGCCAGCAGCTCCTGGACAGCGGGACTCGGAGGGAACACTGAAGCTTTCTTT. Translation gives CASSSWTAGLGGNTEAFF. Together with reference TRBV5-1 and TRBJ1-1, the CDR3 gives the full variable domain: KAGVTQTPRYLIKTRGQQVTLSCSPISGHRSVSWYQQTPGQGLQFLFEYFSETQRNKGNFPGRFSGRQFSNSRSEMNVSTLELGDSALYLCASSSWTAGLGGNTEAFFGQGTRLTVV.

Written as DNA, the CDR3 is TGTGCCAGCAGTCGCCGGGACAGAGTCTATGGCTACACCTTC. The encoded protein is CASSRRDRVYGYTF. The chain links TRBV27 to TRBJ1-2, with 7 bases aligning to TRBD1. Losses at the gene ends were 5 bases for V and 4 bases for J; bases not matched to a gene: 7. This CDR3 has 14 amino acids. Germline CDR1 is MNHEY and CDR2 is SMNVEV (reference sequence).

The chain is built from TRBV6-1 and TRBJ2-2; 8 nucleotides line up with TRBD1. There are 15 residues in the CDR3. Germline V gene sequence: CDR1 MNHNS, CDR2 SASEGT. The V gene end was trimmed by 5 bases and the J gene end by 4 bases; junction bases not matched to a gene: 6. CDR3 amino acids: CASSWTGIGTGELFF. DNA of the CDR3: TGTGCCAGCAGTTGGACAGGGATAGGCACCGGGGAGCTGTTTTTT.

The chain joins TRBV30 to TRBJ1-5; 7 nucleotides align to TRBD1. Germline V gives CDR1 GTSNPN, CDR2 SVGIG (reference sequence). The trim removed 2 bases at V and 3 bases at J, leaving 4 bases unmatched. The CDR3 covers 14 residues. Written as DNA, the CDR3 is TGTGCCTGGAGTCCAGACAGGGTCAATCAGCCCCAGCATTTT. It translates to CAWSPDRVNQPQHF.

The chain employs TRBV27 and TRBJ1-5; D is possibly TRBD1 (6 bases). The CDR3 has 14 residues. Germline V gene data show CDR1 as MNHEY and CDR2 as SMNVEV (reference sequence). V gave up 2 bases and J gave up 4 bases, with 9 bases separating them. This CDR3 is CASSLGGANQPQHF. For the CDR3, the DNA is TGTGCCAGCAGTTTAGGGGGGGCAAATCAGCCCCAGCATTTT.

V gene TRBV25-1 combines with J gene TRBJ1-4; D perhaps matches TRBD1 (5 bases). The CDR3 runs 15 residues. With 3 bases removed from V and 8 bases from J, the gap between germline ends came to 16 bases. Per germline, CDR1 MGHDK and CDR2 SYGVNS. The CDR3 protein is CASSDIVAGGEKLFF. In DNA form, the CDR3 reads TGTGCCAGCAGTGATATAGTTGCTGGGGGGGAAAAACTGTTTTTT.

The V and J genes are TRBV9 and TRBJ2-1, with 7 bases that match TRBD1. V gave up 3 bases and J gave up 0 bases; unmatched junction bases: 9. This CDR3 comprises 17 residues. CDR1 is SGDLS, CDR2 YYNGEE, per germline. The CDR3 DNA sequence: TGTGCCAGCAGCGCAAAAGGGGGCAGGGGCTCCTACAATGAGCAGTTCTTC. As protein: CASSAKGGRGSYNEQFF.

The gene calls are TRBV5-1 and TRBJ1-4; 8 bases line up with TRBD1. There are 14 residues in the CDR3. V shed 4 bases, J shed 7 bases, and the junction held 6 bases outside the gene matches. Per the germline V gene, CDR1 is SGHRS and CDR2 is YFSETQ. The chain's CDR3 is CASSRQGTGEKLFF. The CDR3 nucleotides are TGCGCCAGCAGCCGACAGGGGACGGGTGAAAAACTGTTTTTT.

The chain links TRBV18 to TRBJ2-3; TRBD2 matches 9 bases. The V segment lost 3 bases and the J segment 0 bases; nucleotides outside the gene matches: 1. CDR1 and CDR2 (germline): KGHSH, LQKENI. The CDR3 totals 15 residues. CDR3 bases: TGTGCCAGCTCACCCGGACTAGCGAGCACAGATACGCAGTATTTT. The encoded protein is CASSPGLASTDTQYF.

CDR3 sequence: CASSPPPVNTEAFF. The CDR3 DNA reads TGTGCCAGCTCACCACCTCCGGTGAACACTGAAGCTTTCTTT. The chain uses TRBV18 and TRBJ1-1; D not certain. Trimming shortened V by 0 bases and J by 0 bases, and 5 bases separated the two germline ends. This CDR3 has 14 amino acids. Germline V gene data show CDR1 as KGHSH and CDR2 as LQKENI.

The chain has TRBV6-6 and TRBJ2-4; TRBD1 aligns across 8 bases. The CDR3 loop spans 16 amino acids. The V and J ends lost 6 bases and 0 bases, in that order; junction bases with no gene match: 7. CDR1 is MNHNY, CDR2 SVGAGI, per germline (reference sequence). The CDR3 DNA reads TGTGCCAGCAGACCTGGACAGGGACTAGCCAAAAACATTCAGTACTTC. It yields the protein CASRPGQGLAKNIQYF.

The chain employs TRBV10-1 and TRBJ2-1; 9 nucleotides match TRBD1. Germline values: CDR1 WNHNN, CDR2 SYGVQD (reference sequence). The J segment lost 9 bases and the V segment lost 7 bases, leaving 10 bases of the junction unmatched. The CDR3 loop spans 14 amino acids. DNA for the CDR3: TGCGCCAGCAAAGGACAGGGGCAGGAATGTGAGCAGTTCTTC. Amino acid sequence: CASKGQGQECEQFF.

The chain employs TRBV19 and TRBJ2-1; 7 nucleotides align to TRBD2. Germline V gene lookup returns CDR1 LNHDA and CDR2 SQIVND (reference sequence). This CDR3 region has 14 residues. V was clipped by 6 bases and J by 7 bases; unmatched bases: 9. DNA of the CDR3: TGTGCCAGTAGATGGGAGGGGAATAGGAATGAGCAGTTCTTC. This gives the protein CASRWEGNRNEQFF.

The chain couples TRBV29-1 to TRBJ2-7, with a possible D match to TRBD2 (5 bases). The CDR3 runs to 15 residues. Germline V gene data show CDR1 as SQVTM and CDR2 as ANQGSEA. V lost 0 bases and J lost 2, with 14 bases in between. The CDR3 DNA reads as TGCAGCGTTGAAGATCCGGCGGGCCCAGCCTACGAGCAGTACTTC. The encoded protein is CSVEDPAGPAYEQYF.

This chain links TRBV30 with TRBJ2-5; 8 bases are a match to TRBD2. Germline V gives CDR1 GTSNPN, CDR2 SVGIG (reference sequence). The trim removed 2 bases at V and 4 bases at J, leaving 6 bases unmatched. The CDR3 consists of 14 residues. The CDR3 loop is CAWSTGGRGETQYF. CDR3 bases: TGTGCCTGGAGTACGGGGGGGCGGGGAGAGACCCAGTACTTC. The variable domain in full, completed from reference TRBV30 and TRBJ2-5, reads SQTIHQWPATLVQPVGSPLSLECTVEGTSNPNLYWYRQAAGRGLQLLFYSVGIGQISSEVPQNLSASRPQDRQFILSSKKLLLSDSGFYLCAWSTGGRGETQYFGPGTRLLVL.

The rearrangement uses TRBV11-3 and TRBJ2-2, with D possibly being TRBD2 (6 bases). CDR3 length: 15 residues. V was cut by 5 bases and J by 7 bases, with 17 bases left in between. From germline, CDR1 is SGHNT and CDR2 YENEEA. In DNA, the CDR3 is TGTGCCAGCAGCCAGAGTAGCGGTAAAGGCGGGGAGCTGTTTTTT. Amino acids: CASSQSSGKGGELFF.

V usage is TRBV19 and J usage is TRBJ1-3; tentatively, D is TRBD1 (6 bases). Germline assignment: CDR1 LNHDA and CDR2 SQIVND (reference sequence). CDR3 length: 14 residues. V lost 3 bases to trimming and J lost 4 bases, with 10 bases between them. Here the CDR3 reads CASSMDSLGNTIYF. In nucleotides, the CDR3 is TGTGCCAGTAGTATGGACAGCCTGGGAAACACCATATATTTT.

The chain is built from TRBV27 and TRBJ1-1; a weak D match, TRBD1 (5 bases). V lost 3 bases to trimming and J lost 6 bases, with 11 bases between them. Germline values: CDR1 MNHEY, CDR2 SMNVEV (reference sequence). This CDR3 comprises 13 residues. Here the CDR3 DNA reads TGTGCCAGCAGTTTGCCAGGGAGGGCTGAAGCTTTCTTT. It encodes CASSLPGRAEAFF.

The chain couples TRBV19 to TRBJ1-6; 7 nucleotides line up with TRBD1. The ends lost 4 bases at V and 11 bases at J; junction bases unmatched: 11. This CDR3 contains 15 residues. Germline CDR1 and CDR2: LNHDA and SQIVND (reference sequence). The CDR3 DNA sequence: TGTGCCAGTAGTACCCTTGACAGGGAAGGGGCACCCCTCCACTTT. It codes for CASSTLDREGAPLHF.

This clone was picked up a small number of times. DNA of the CDR3: TGTGCCAGCAGTCCCTTAGGGGGCGGAGGCTACACCTTC. Its translation: CASSPLGGGGYTF. The chain combines TRBV7-9 with TRBJ1-2, with TRBD1 matching 7 bases. Per the germline V gene, CDR1 is SEHNR and CDR2 is FQNEAQ (reference sequence). The CDR3 contains 13 residues. The trim removed 6 bases at V and 8 bases at J, leaving 9 bases unmatched.

The chain is built from TRBV5-1 and TRBJ2-3; 10 bases match TRBD1. The V gene's germline CDR1 is SGHRS and CDR2 YFSETQ. V dropped 2 bases and J dropped 4; count of bases not matched to a gene: 1. This CDR3 region has 14 residues. CDR3 sequence (DNA): TGCGCCAGCAGCTTTGGACAGGGGGCAGATACGCAGTATTTT. Translation gives CASSFGQGADTQYF.

V usage is TRBV7-6 and J usage is TRBJ2-5, with a tentative D call TRBD2 (5 bases). The CDR3 is 14 residues long. Looked up from germline, CDR1 is SGHVS and CDR2 is FNYEAQ. V was shortened by 2 bases and J by 4 bases, with 11 bases between the two germline ends. DNA of the CDR3: TGTGCCAGCAGCTTACTAGCTCTCGCAGAGACCCAGTACTTC. Translated, it gives CASSLLALAETQYF. The full variable domain, with the rest looked up from reference TRBV7-6 and TRBJ2-5, is GAGVSQSPRYKVTKRGQDVALRCDPISGHVSLYWYRQALGQGPEFLTYFNYEAQQDKSGLPNDRFSAERPEGSISTLTIQRTEQRDSAMYRCASSLLALAETQYFGPGTRLLVL.

The genes are TRBV5-6 and TRBJ1-5; D gene unclear. Germline-derived CDR1 and CDR2 are SGHDT and YYEEEE. This CDR3 comprises 14 residues. V dropped 6 bases and J dropped 6 bases, with 16 bases sitting between them. CDR3 residues: CASKVRGRGQPQHF. CDR3 coding DNA: TGTGCCAGCAAGGTACGAGGGAGAGGTCAGCCCCAGCATTTT.

The CDR3 coding sequence is TGCGCCAGCAGCCAAGAGGGGCAGGGGGCCTACGAGCAGTACTTC. It yields the protein CASSQEGQGAYEQYF. The rearrangement joins TRBV4-1 to TRBJ2-7, with 7 bases matching TRBD1. Per germline, CDR1 MGHRA and CDR2 YSYEKL. V gave up 0 bases and J gave up 2 bases; unmatched junction bases: 4. This CDR3 has 15 amino acids.

CDR3 nucleotides: TGTGCCAGCAAAGGAGGTCATGGCACAGATACGCAGTATTTT. This encodes CASKGGHGTDTQYF. This rearrangement joins TRBV28 to TRBJ2-3; a weak D match, TRBD2 (5 bases). The CDR3 has 14 amino acids. From germline, CDR1 is MDHEN and CDR2 SYDVKM. V was trimmed by 7 bases and J by 1 base, leaving 12 bases between them.